The 29 T cell receptor beta chains listed next were all sequenced from one sample in a study of blood T cell repertoires in COVID-19. Clones were sequenced by immunoSEQ multiplex PCR, and TCRdb holds only the in-frame ones, with some missing. The data hold fewer than 600,000 clones, with about 91% observed a single time. The sequencing sample was made of peripheral blood. These receptors originate from a man in his late teens or twenties with COVID-19, enrolled during active disease.

The chain uses TRBV5-6 and TRBJ2-3; possible D gene TRBD2, 5 bases. The V end lost 4 bases, the J end lost 2 bases, and 11 bases lay between the germline ends. This CDR3 has 14 amino acids. Per germline, CDR1 SGHDT and CDR2 YYEEEE. CDR3 amino acids: CASSVGLITDTQYF. CDR3 nucleotides: TGTGCCAGCAGCGTAGGACTGATCACAGATACGCAGTATTTT.

The V gene is TRBV19, the J gene TRBJ2-7, with no clear D. The germline V and J ends were trimmed by 0 bases and 0 bases, with 15 bases remaining between them. CDR1 and CDR2 from the germline V gene are LNHDA and SQIVND (reference sequence). The CDR3 has 17 residues. The CDR3 region has the DNA TGTGCCAGTAGTATAGATTTGGGCAGCCCGAGCTCCTACGAGCAGTACTTC. This translates into CASSIDLGSPSSYEQYF.

The chain has TRBV5-8 and TRBJ2-5, with 7 bases that match TRBD1. J lost 1 base, V lost 4 bases, and 7 bases had no gene match. The CDR3 has 15 residues. CDR1 SGHTS and CDR2 YDEGEE come from the germline V gene. The CDR3 DNA is TGTGCCAGCAGCCCGGCCGGGACAGCCCAAGAGACCCAGTACTTC. Translation gives CASSPAGTAQETQYF.

The chain joins TRBV5-1 to TRBJ2-7, with a tentative D call TRBD2 (6 bases). CDR3 length: 14 residues. V lost 2 bases, J lost 3 bases, and 12 bases lay in between. Germline lookup yields CDR1 SGHRS and CDR2 YFSETQ. CDR3 protein: CASSFQASDYEQYF. The DNA for the CDR3 is TGCGCCAGCAGCTTCCAGGCTAGCGACTACGAGCAGTACTTC.

The chain is built from TRBV11-2 and TRBJ1-4, with 7 bases lining up with TRBD1. Losses at the gene ends were 4 bases for V and 4 bases for J; bases not matched to a gene: 6. The CDR3 is 15 amino acids. Germline lookup yields CDR1 SGHAT and CDR2 FQNNGV. CDR3 in amino acids: CASSSRQGGNEKLFF. CDR3 nucleotide sequence: TGTGCCAGCAGCTCGAGACAGGGAGGTAATGAAAAACTGTTTTTT. The whole variable domain, remainder taken from reference TRBV11-2 and TRBJ1-4, is EAGVAQSPRYKIIEKRQSVAFWCNPISGHATLYWYQQILGQGPKLLIQFQNNGVVDDSQLPKDRFSAERLKGVDSTLKIQPAKLEDSAVYLCASSSRQGGNEKLFFGSGTQLSVL.

This chain uses TRBV5-1 with TRBJ2-2; maybe TRBD1 (6 bases). The CDR3 runs 14 residues. The ends were cut back, 1 base at V and 7 bases at J, with 11 bases in the middle. Germline CDR1 and CDR2: SGHRS and YFSETQ. DNA for the CDR3: TGCGCCAGCAGCTTGATTTCAGGGGTCGGGGAGCTGTTTTTT. It specifies CASSLISGVGELFF.

The chain is built from TRBV6-5 and TRBJ2-3; 8 bases map to TRBD2. The J segment lost 0 bases and the V segment lost 4 bases, leaving 3 bases of the junction unmatched. Germline CDR1 is MNHEY and CDR2 is SVGAGI. The CDR3 contains 15 residues. The CDR3 here is CASSSGGLSTDTQYF. CDR3 in DNA: TGTGCCAGCAGTTCGGGGGGGCTAAGCACAGATACGCAGTATTTT.

This clone turned up a few times. The rearrangement links TRBV13 to TRBJ2-2, with a possible D match to TRBD2 (5 bases). The CDR3 loop spans 13 amino acids. Germline V gene data show CDR1 as PRHDT and CDR2 as FYEKMQ (reference sequence). The germline V and J ends were trimmed by 5 bases and 6 bases, with 10 bases remaining between them. CDR3 in DNA: TGTGCCAGCAGCCTGCAGGAGGCCGGGGAGCTGTTTTTT. Translated: CASSLQEAGELFF. The variable domain in full, completed from reference TRBV13 and TRBJ2-2, reads AAGVIQSPRHLIKEKRETATLKCYPIPRHDTVYWYQQGPGQDPQFLISFYEKMQSDKGSIPDRFSAQQFSDYHSELNMSSLELGDSALYFCASSLQEAGELFFGEGSRLTVL.

CDR3 protein: CASSLGPTSNNEQYF. CDR3 nucleotides: TGTGCCAGCAGCTTAGGGCCTACTAGTAACAACGAGCAGTACTTC. The chain is built from TRBV7-8 and TRBJ2-7; TRBD2 might be the D (5 bases). V was clipped by 1 base and J by 5 bases, with 15 bases between them. There are 15 residues in the CDR3. Germline CDR1 is SGHVS and CDR2 is FQNEAQ.

J is TRBJ2-7 and V is TRBV7-9, with TRBD1 as a possible D gene (6 bases). Germline values: CDR1 SEHNR, CDR2 FQNEAQ (reference sequence). With 0 bases removed from V and 3 bases from J, the gap between germline ends came to 9 bases. CDR3 length: 14 residues. CDR3 sequence (DNA): TGTGCCAGCAGCTTAGCGCAGGGGATCTACGAGCAGTACTTC. This gives the protein CASSLAQGIYEQYF.

Here the CDR3 reads CASSELGEESTYGYTF. In nucleotides, the CDR3 is TGTGCCAGCAGTGAATTGGGGGAGGAGTCGACCTATGGCTACACCTTC. The chain has TRBV25-1 and TRBJ1-2; possible D gene TRBD1, 5 bases. Trimming took 1 base from V and 4 from J, leaving 16 bases between them. Germline V CDR1 and CDR2: MGHDK, SYGVNS. The CDR3 is 16 residues long.

The chain recombines TRBV19 with TRBJ2-3; 11 nucleotides align to TRBD2. Germline CDR1 is LNHDA and CDR2 is SQIVND (reference sequence). There are 18 residues in the CDR3. Germline trimming cut 0 bases from V and 5 bases from J; bases unmatched to any gene: 10. CDR3: CASSIERAGLAARDTQYF. The CDR3 coding sequence is TGTGCCAGTAGTATAGAGAGGGCGGGACTAGCGGCTCGAGATACGCAGTATTTT.

The chain joins TRBV27 to TRBJ2-2, with TRBD1 matching 10 bases. There are 14 residues in the CDR3. The J segment lost 6 bases and the V segment lost 9 bases, leaving 7 bases of the junction unmatched. Germline values: CDR1 MNHEY, CDR2 SMNVEV (reference sequence). CDR3 amino acids: CASREGQGSGELFF. CDR3 bases: TGTGCCAGTCGTGAGGGACAGGGGTCCGGGGAGCTGTTTTTT.

The V call is TRBV7-9, the J call TRBJ2-1, with 8 bases lining up with TRBD1. The V gene's germline CDR1 is SEHNR and CDR2 FQNEAQ (reference sequence). Trimming cost V 6 bases and J 14 bases; bases outside gene matches: 9. This CDR3 comprises 12 residues. In DNA form, the CDR3 reads TGTGCCAGCAGGCCGACAGGGGAATGGAAGTTCTTC. It is translated as CASRPTGEWKFF. Together with reference TRBV7-9 and TRBJ2-1, the CDR3 gives the full variable domain: DTGVSQNPRHKITKRGQNVTFRCDPISEHNRLYWYRQTLGQGPEFLTYFQNEAQLEKSRLLSDRFSAERPKGSFSTLEIQRTEQGDSAMYLCASRPTGEWKFFGPGTRLTVL.

The chain has TRBV2 and TRBJ1-1; 8 bases are a match to TRBD1. CDR3 size: 14 residues. Germline CDR1 reads SNHLY; CDR2 reads FYNNEI. The V gene end was trimmed by 5 bases and the J gene end by 0 bases; junction bases not matched to a gene: 2. The CDR3: CASSRTGLNTEAFF. In DNA form, the CDR3 reads TGTGCCAGCAGTAGGACAGGGTTGAACACTGAAGCTTTCTTT.

This clone was observed once. The chain couples TRBV14 to TRBJ2-7; 10 bases fit TRBD1. Germline V gene sequence: CDR1 SGHDN, CDR2 FVKESK. The CDR3 has 15 amino acids. With V trimmed by 4 bases and J by 5 bases, 8 bases remained unmatched. The CDR3: CASSRLGDRGHEQYF. As DNA, the CDR3 is TGTGCCAGCAGCCGATTGGGGGACAGGGGCCACGAGCAGTACTTC.

The CDR3 nucleotides read TGTGCCAGCAGCTTAGTTGCAGGGTCCTACGAGCAGTACTTC. Amino acid sequence: CASSLVAGSYEQYF. The chain links TRBV11-2 to TRBJ2-7, with D perhaps matching TRBD1 (5 bases). The CDR3 totals 14 residues. Germline CDR1 and CDR2: SGHAT and FQNNGV. Trimming took 1 base from V and 1 from J, leaving 8 bases between them. Variable domain in full (rest from reference TRBV11-2 and TRBJ2-7): EAGVAQSPRYKIIEKRQSVAFWCNPISGHATLYWYQQILGQGPKLLIQFQNNGVVDDSQLPKDRFSAERLKGVDSTLKIQPAKLEDSAVYLCASSLVAGSYEQYFGPGTRLTVT.

This clone has more than one count but fewer than ten. The chain couples TRBV6-5 to TRBJ2-7; 7 nucleotides line up with TRBD2. Trimming took 6 bases from V and 2 from J; bases not matched to a gene: 7. This CDR3 has 14 amino acids. Germline V gene sequence: CDR1 MNHEY, CDR2 SVGAGI. The CDR3 nucleotides are TGTGCCAGCAGCCCCTTGGGGGGGGCCTACGAGCAGTACTTC. Its translation is CASSPLGGAYEQYF.

In regard to this clone: Within the sample, other DNA sequences also encode this same CDR3. This rearrangement joins TRBV2 to TRBJ1-5, with a tentative D call TRBD1 (5 bases). V lost 4 bases and J 4 bases, leaving 11 bases between the germline ends. The CDR3 extends over 14 amino acids. Germline V CDR1 and CDR2: SNHLY, FYNNEI. The CDR3 nucleotides are TGTGCCAGCAGTGGCAGGGTGGGAAATCAGCCCCAGCATTTT. Amino acid sequence: CASSGRVGNQPQHF. Complete variable domain (other parts from reference TRBV2 and TRBJ1-5): EPEVTQTPSHQVTQMGQEVILRCVPISNHLYFYWYRQILGQKVEFLVSFYNNEISEKSEIFDDQFSVERPDGSNFTLKIRSTKLEDSAMYFCASSGRVGNQPQHFGDGTRLSIL.

This chain connects TRBV7-2 to TRBJ2-3; 8 nucleotides align to TRBD2. There are 16 residues in the CDR3. From germline, CDR1 is SGHTA and CDR2 FQGNSA. Trimming took 1 base from V and 9 from J; bases not matched to a gene: 12. CDR3 protein: CASSLVGSGILDTQYF. CDR3 DNA sequence: TGTGCCAGCAGCTTAGTGGGTAGCGGGATTCTTGACACGCAGTATTTT.

In its sample, this clone was seen once. This chain links TRBV6-5 with TRBJ2-1; 7 bases are shared with TRBD1. The germline V gene encodes CDR1 MNHEY and CDR2 SVGAGI. The CDR3 runs to 15 residues. V was pared by 0 bases and J by 7 bases, with 6 bases of the junction left unmatched. The CDR3 protein is CASSYSIRQGNEQFF. The CDR3 DNA sequence: TGTGCCAGCAGTTACTCGATACGACAGGGTAATGAGCAGTTCTTC.

The chain uses TRBV7-8 and TRBJ2-3; 11 nucleotides match TRBD2. CDR1 is SGHVS and CDR2 is FQNEAQ in the germline V gene. J gave up 1 base and V 3 bases, and 9 bases lay outside the gene matches. The CDR3 covers 18 residues. The CDR3 coding sequence is TGTGCCAGCAGCTTGGGCCTAGCGGGGGGCCTCGGCACAGATACGCAGTATTTT. It translates to CASSLGLAGGLGTDTQYF.

The chain employs TRBV7-9 and TRBJ2-2; TRBD1 matches 8 bases. CDR3 length: 16 amino acids. Germline trimming cut 7 bases from V and 2 bases from J; bases unmatched to any gene: 9. Germline lookup yields CDR1 SEHNR and CDR2 FQNEAQ (reference sequence). CDR3 bases: TGTGCCAGCAACCTGGGACAGGCGGTAAACACCGGGGAGCTGTTTTTT. Its translation is CASNLGQAVNTGELFF.

V is TRBV6-1 and J is TRBJ2-7; D remains ambiguous. The germline CDR1 and CDR2 sequences are MNHNS and SASEGT. V was trimmed by 2 bases and J by 0 bases, leaving 5 bases between them. The length of the CDR3 is 13 residues. CDR3: CASSEYLSYEQYF. CDR3 nucleotide sequence: TGTGCCAGCAGTGAATATCTCTCCTACGAGCAGTACTTC.

V and J are TRBV5-1 and TRBJ2-2; 10 bases agree with TRBD2. Germline CDR1 and CDR2: SGHRS and YFSETQ. The CDR3 contains 16 residues. V trimming: 4 bases; J trimming: 0 bases; junction bases outside the gene matches: 3. CDR3: CASSVTSGANTGELFF. Written as DNA, the CDR3 is TGCGCCAGCAGCGTAACTAGCGGGGCGAACACCGGGGAGCTGTTTTTT.

V gene TRBV5-1 combines with J gene TRBJ2-7, with D perhaps TRBD2 (6 bases). The ends were cut back, 1 base at V and 2 bases at J, with 19 bases in the middle. Germline CDR1 is SGHRS and CDR2 is YFSETQ. The CDR3 contains 17 residues. For the CDR3, the DNA is TGCGCCAGCAGCTTGAGCGCTCGGCTAGCGAACACCTACGAGCAGTACTTC. Its translation: CASSLSARLANTYEQYF.

The chain combines TRBV6-4 with TRBJ2-1; the D is unclear. The CDR3 is 14 residues long. Per germline, CDR1 MRHNA and CDR2 SNTAGT. The ends were cut back, 4 bases at V and 0 bases at J, with 7 bases in the middle. This CDR3 reads CASSVRSSYNEQFF. For the CDR3, the DNA is TGTGCCAGCAGTGTCCGGAGCTCCTACAATGAGCAGTTCTTC.

This clone was observed a few times. This sequence joins TRBV5-1 and TRBJ2-3; TRBD2 matches at 8 bases. V was clipped by 6 bases and J by 6 bases; unmatched bases: 6. Germline assignment: CDR1 SGHRS and CDR2 YFSETQ. There are 13 residues in the CDR3. As DNA, the CDR3 is TGCGCCAGCAAACGGGAGGGTGTGGATACGCAGTATTTT. It specifies CASKREGVDTQYF.

Concerning this clone: Additional DNA sequences in this sample encode the identical CDR3. The CDR3, as DNA: TGCAGTGCAGCCGGGGACTACGAGCAGTACTTC. The encoded protein is CSAAGDYEQYF. This chain links TRBV20-1 with TRBJ2-7, with D possibly TRBD2 on 5 matching bases. Trimming took 6 bases from V and 3 from J, leaving 9 bases between them. The CDR3 is 11 residues long. Germline loops: CDR1 DFQATT, CDR2 SNEGSKA (reference sequence).